These 29 T cell receptor beta chains came from one sample sequenced in a study of blood T cell repertoires in COVID-19. Method: immunoSEQ multiplex PCR; TCRdb's copy keeps in-frame clones and lacks some. The sample lists fewer than 250,000 clones; 80% to 90% were seen once. The sequenced sample was peripheral blood. These receptor sequences come from a human donor in a cohort sampled during active COVID-19.

This clone occurred once. This sequence joins TRBV7-9 and TRBJ2-2, with a possible D match to TRBD1 (5 bases). V was shortened by 2 bases and J by 8 bases, with 15 bases between the two germline ends. The CDR3 runs to 15 residues. CDR1 and CDR2 (germline): SEHNR, FQNEAQ (reference sequence). This CDR3 reads CASSLSPGMLGELFF. CDR3 coding DNA: TGTGCCAGCAGCTTATCGCCAGGGATGTTAGGGGAGCTGTTTTTT.

The chain joins TRBV5-1 to TRBJ2-5; D unclear. Germline V gene lookup returns CDR1 SGHRS and CDR2 YFSETQ. The CDR3 covers 11 residues. V dropped 2 bases and J dropped 3 bases, with 2 bases sitting between them. Here the CDR3 reads CASSFEETQYF. The CDR3 DNA is TGCGCCAGCAGCTTCGAAGAGACCCAGTACTTC.

The CDR3 DNA sequence: TGTGCCATCAGTGGGGCAGGGGGATACGAGCAGTACGTC. Protein sequence: CAISGAGGYEQYV. The chain couples TRBV10-3 to TRBJ2-7; TRBD1 agrees at 7 bases. The length of the CDR3 is 13 residues. From germline, CDR1 is ENHRY and CDR2 SYGVKD. With 4 bases clipped from V and 4 bases from J, the junction kept 4 bases outside the gene matches.

The gene calls are TRBV4-2 and TRBJ1-1; possibly TRBD1 for D (6 bases). Germline V gives CDR1 LGHNA, CDR2 YNFKEQ. V lost 4 bases to trimming and J lost 1 base, with 13 bases between them. CDR3 size: 15 residues. The CDR3 spells CASSPRQASNTEAFF. The CDR3 bases are TGTGCCAGCAGCCCACGACAGGCCTCGAACACTGAAGCTTTCTTT.

The chain recombines TRBV2 with TRBJ2-3, with 9 bases matching TRBD2. The CDR3 has 14 residues. The germline V gene has CDR1 SNHLY and CDR2 FYNNEI. Trimming at V came to 6 bases and at J to 2 bases, leaving 3 bases not matched to a gene. In DNA form, the CDR3 reads TGTGCCAGCAGAGAGCGGGAGGCCACAGATACGCAGTATTTT. It yields the protein CASREREATDTQYF.

The chain has TRBV19 and TRBJ1-4, with D possibly TRBD1 on 6 matching bases. Germline-derived CDR1 and CDR2 are LNHDA and SQIVND (reference sequence). The CDR3 consists of 17 residues. V lost 5 bases to trimming and J lost 4 bases, with 20 bases between them. CDR3 region: CASSALGGRRVNEKLFF. DNA of the CDR3: TGTGCCAGTAGTGCCCTAGGGGGACGGCGCGTTAATGAAAAACTGTTTTTT.

The chain has TRBV21-1 and TRBJ1-1. TRBV21-1 is a known pseudogene. The CDR3 loop spans 14 amino acids. CDR3 nucleotide sequence: TGTGCCAGCAGAAGAGACGGGGGGAGGACTGAAGCTTTCTTT. This sequence encodes CASRRDGGRTEAFF.

This chain joins TRBV7-9 and TRBJ2-1; 10 positions match TRBD2. The CDR3 length is 15 residues. V lost 2 bases, J lost 10 bases, and 8 bases stayed unmatched. Germline lookup yields CDR1 SEHNR and CDR2 FQNEAQ (reference sequence). CDR3 sequence reads: CASSLSGISGGEQFF. Written as DNA, the CDR3 is TGTGCCAGCAGCTTATCCGGCATTAGCGGGGGGGAGCAGTTCTTC.

This clone was picked up a small number of times. V is TRBV29-1 and J is TRBJ2-5, with D possibly matching TRBD2 (5 bases). The CDR3 runs to 18 residues. The V and J ends lost 4 bases and 0 bases respectively, with 24 bases between them. Germline values: CDR1 SQVTM, CDR2 ANQGSEA. The CDR3, as DNA: TGCAGCGTTGTCGGGATCATTCTCTCCTATAATGACCAAGAGACCCAGTACTTC. This gives the protein CSVVGIILSYNDQETQYF.

V and J are TRBV28 and TRBJ1-1; 8 bases are a match to TRBD1. CDR1 MDHEN and CDR2 SYDVKM come from the germline V gene. With 7 bases clipped from V and 3 bases from J, the junction kept 7 bases outside the gene matches. This CDR3 spans 14 amino acids. CDR3 loop: CASTPGGLDTEAFF. The CDR3 DNA is TGTGCCAGCACACCAGGGGGCCTAGACACTGAAGCTTTCTTT.

The chain recombines TRBV19 with TRBJ1-4, with 10 positions matching TRBD1. V lost 8 bases, J lost 2 bases, and 5 bases stayed unmatched. The CDR3 has 15 residues. In germline, CDR1 is LNHDA, CDR2 SQIVND (reference sequence). Here the CDR3 reads CASRTGGGTNEKLFF. In DNA, the CDR3 is TGTGCCAGTCGGACAGGGGGGGGTACTAATGAAAAACTGTTTTTT.

The V gene is TRBV3-1 (or the pseudogene TRBV3-2), the J gene TRBJ2-3, with D perhaps TRBD2 (5 bases). The CDR3 runs 12 residues. V was trimmed by 2 bases and J by 9 bases, leaving 9 bases between them. Germline values: CDR1 LGHDT, CDR2 YNNKEL (reference sequence). The CDR3 DNA reads TGTGCCAGCAGCCAAATGGACTTAACGCAGTATTTT. Translation gives CASSQMDLTQYF.

The rearrangement links TRBV2 to TRBJ2-7, with D maybe TRBD1 (5 bases). V dropped 3 bases and J dropped 6 bases, with 12 bases sitting between them. The CDR3 sequence is 13 residues long. CDR1 is SNHLY, CDR2 FYNNEI, per germline. CDR3 DNA: TGTGCCAGCAGTGATAATAGACAGAGCGAGCAGTACGTC. Translation: CASSDNRQSEQYV.

The CDR3 here is CASSLAASGSAKNIQYF. The CDR3 DNA reads TGTGCCAGCAGCTTAGCGGCTAGCGGGAGTGCCAAAAACATTCAGTACTTC. The rearrangement links TRBV7-2 to TRBJ2-4, with 10 bases identical to TRBD2. Germline loops: CDR1 SGHTA, CDR2 FQGNSA. The CDR3 is 17 residues long. J was trimmed by 1 base and V by 0 bases; bases with no gene match: 3. The entire variable domain, with the rest obtained from reference TRBV7-2 and TRBJ2-4, is as follows: GAGVSQSPSNKVTEKGKDVELRCDPISGHTALYWYRQSLGQGLEFLIYFQGNSAPDKSGLPSDRFSAERTGGSVSTLTIQRTQQEDSAVYLCASSLAASGSAKNIQYFGAGTRLSVL.

The rearrangement links TRBV15 to TRBJ2-5; D ambiguous. This CDR3 has 14 residues. V lost 4 bases and J 1 base, leaving 10 bases between the germline ends. Germline assignment: CDR1 LNHNV and CDR2 YYDKDF (reference sequence). The CDR3 nucleotides are TGTGCCACCAGCATAAGAGGAGCCCAAGAGACCCAGTACTTC. Its translation: CATSIRGAQETQYF. Variable domain in full (rest from reference TRBV15 and TRBJ2-5): DAMVIQNPRYQVTQFGKPVTLSCSQTLNHNVMYWYQQKSSQAPKLLFHYYDKDFNNEADTPDNFQSRRPNTSFCFLDIRSPGLGDTAMYLCATSIRGAQETQYFGPGTRLLVL.

The V gene is TRBV4-1, the J gene TRBJ2-2; 7 bases align to TRBD2. Looked up from germline, CDR1 is MGHRA and CDR2 is YSYEKL. This CDR3 contains 15 residues. V gave up 2 bases and J gave up 1 base; unmatched junction bases: 1. In DNA, the CDR3 is TGCGCCAGCAGCCAACTAGCGGTGAACACCGGGGAGCTGTTTTTT. Encoded protein: CASSQLAVNTGELFF.

The chain uses TRBV7-6 and TRBJ2-2, with 8 positions matching TRBD1. Germline assignment: CDR1 SGHVS and CDR2 FNYEAQ. This CDR3 contains 17 residues. The ends lost 5 bases at V and 8 bases at J; junction bases unmatched: 16. CDR3: CASSRGGQGAKEGELFF. The CDR3 nucleotides read TGTGCCAGCAGCCGAGGGGGCCAGGGGGCGAAAGAAGGGGAGCTGTTTTTT. The full variable domain, completed using reference TRBV7-6 and TRBJ2-2, is GAGVSQSPRYKVTKRGQDVALRCDPISGHVSLYWYRQALGQGPEFLTYFNYEAQQDKSGLPNDRFSAERPEGSISTLTIQRTEQRDSAMYRCASSRGGQGAKEGELFFGEGSRLTVL.

This chain uses TRBV27 with TRBJ2-7, with D tentatively TRBD2 (7 bases). Germline CDR1 MNHEY, CDR2 SMNVEV (reference sequence). Trimming pared 2 bases from V and 3 bases from J, leaving 14 bases between. The CDR3 loop spans 15 amino acids. In nucleotides, the CDR3 is TGTGCCAGCAGTTTAGGGGGGGCAGGATACTACGAGCAGTACTTC. It encodes CASSLGGAGYYEQYF.

This chain joins TRBV27 and TRBJ1-6, with D possibly TRBD1 on 5 matching bases. The length of the CDR3 is 12 residues. Trimming took 8 bases from V and 6 from J, leaving 8 bases between them. Germline V CDR1 and CDR2: MNHEY, SMNVEV (reference sequence). This CDR3 is CASWGVNSPLHF. DNA for the CDR3: TGTGCCAGCTGGGGGGTTAATTCACCCCTCCACTTT.

The chain links TRBV5-1 to TRBJ2-5, with 7 bases fitting TRBD1. Unmatched junction bases numbered 13, after V lost 7 bases and J lost 7 bases. CDR1 SGHRS and CDR2 YFSETQ come from the germline V gene. The length of the CDR3 is 14 residues. Here the CDR3 reads CASSRGQDPGTQYF. CDR3 coding DNA: TGCGCCAGCTCTCGTGGACAGGACCCGGGGACCCAGTACTTC.

This clone turned up a few times. The V and J genes are TRBV7-9 and TRBJ1-1; 7 bases are a match to TRBD1. The CDR3 sequence is 13 residues long. CDR1 and CDR2 from the germline V gene are SEHNR and FQNEAQ (reference sequence). With 6 bases clipped from V and 3 bases from J, the junction kept 4 bases outside the gene matches. The DNA of the CDR3 is TGTGCCAGCAGATTTACAGGGGACACTGAAGCTTTCTTT. Its protein product is CASRFTGDTEAFF. Looking up the rest from reference TRBV7-9 and TRBJ1-1 gives the full variable domain: DTGVSQNPRHKITKRGQNVTFRCDPISEHNRLYWYRQTLGQGPEFLTYFQNEAQLEKSRLLSDRFSAERPKGSFSTLEIQRTEQGDSAMYLCASRFTGDTEAFFGQGTRLTVV.

The chain uses TRBV19 and TRBJ1-6, with 7 bases matching TRBD1. The V segment lost 2 bases and the J segment 5 bases; nucleotides outside the gene matches: 3. Germline V gene sequence: CDR1 LNHDA, CDR2 SQIVND (reference sequence). The CDR3 extends over 15 amino acids. The CDR3 nucleotides read TGTGCCAGTAGTATAACCGGGACAGATAATTCACCCCTCCACTTT. Its protein product is CASSITGTDNSPLHF.

The chain carries TRBV20-1 and TRBJ2-5; 7 nucleotides agree with TRBD2. Germline CDR1 is DFQATT and CDR2 is SNEGSKA (reference sequence). The CDR3 is 10 residues long. CDR3 DNA sequence: TGCTCTCCAGCGGGGAGAGACCAGTACTTC. It specifies CSPAGRDQYF.

The genes are TRBV6-5 and TRBJ2-2; D unclear. Germline CDR1 MNHEY, CDR2 SVGAGI. This CDR3 comprises 11 residues. V lost 6 bases, J lost 4 bases, and 3 bases lay in between. The CDR3 DNA sequence: TGTGCCAGCAGCCGCACCGGGGAGCTGTTTTTT. Encoded protein: CASSRTGELFF.

The gene calls are TRBV9 and TRBJ1-1; possible D gene TRBD1, 5 bases. V was clipped by 4 bases and J by 4 bases, with 17 bases between them. The CDR3 consists of 15 residues. Germline V lookup: CDR1 SGDLS, CDR2 YYNGEE. The CDR3 region has the DNA TGTGCCAGCAGCCCCGGGGTGGGGGAGGGCACTGAAGCTTTCTTT. Amino acids: CASSPGVGEGTEAFF.

The V and J genes are TRBV12-3 or TRBV12-4 and TRBJ1-1; tentatively, D is TRBD1 (5 bases). This CDR3 region has 13 residues. V was pared by 2 bases and J by 4 bases, with 8 bases between. The CDR3 DNA sequence: TGTGCCAGCAGTTTATCGGGGGGCACTGAAGCTTTCTTT. Encoded protein: CASSLSGGTEAFF.

The chain has TRBV7-8 and TRBJ1-3; D not resolved. The CDR3 spans 14 residues. The V end was cut by 2 bases, the J end by 4 bases, with 9 bases between. Per the germline V gene, CDR1 is SGHVS and CDR2 is FQNEAQ. The CDR3 DNA sequence: TGTGCCAGCAGCTTATCGGGAGGGGGAAACACCATATATTTT. Amino acid sequence: CASSLSGGGNTIYF.

The chain couples TRBV19 to TRBJ2-1, with D hard to call. CDR1 LNHDA and CDR2 SQIVND come from the germline V gene (reference sequence). The germline V and J ends were trimmed by 5 bases and 7 bases, with 12 bases remaining between them. This CDR3 comprises 13 residues. The CDR3 sequence: CASSSNRRNEQFF. In DNA, the CDR3 is TGTGCCAGTAGTTCCAACCGGCGGAATGAGCAGTTCTTC.

The V gene is TRBV27, the J gene TRBJ2-2; a possible D gene is TRBD1 (5 bases). The CDR3 sequence is 15 residues long. Trimming removed 6 bases from V and 4 bases from J, with 15 bases in between. Germline V gives CDR1 MNHEY, CDR2 SMNVEV (reference sequence). The CDR3: CASRTSRASTGELFF. The CDR3 DNA reads TGTGCCAGCAGAACGAGCAGGGCGAGCACCGGGGAGCTGTTTTTT.